Given below is one T cell receptor (beta chain) in context. The antigen remains unidentified. Time point: baseline, week 1 (first vaccination visit). The treatment: pre-vaccination baseline after standard-of-care therapy. Those who donated had recent WHO grade 3 or 4 IDH1-mutant, ATRX-lost astrocytomas. This record belongs to a study of a mutant IDH1 vaccine in newly diagnosed glioma. General observations from the study: Apparently unrelated to pseudoprogression were changes in the top peripheral T cell clonotypes.

Germline loops: CDR1 SGHNT, CDR2 YYREEE (reference sequence). The CDR3 has 13 residues. Trimming pared 4 bases from V and 7 bases from J, leaving 11 bases between. The protocol was immunoSEQ multiplex PCR, while the TCRdb copy is restricted to in-frame clones and leaves out a portion. In the table there are 99,000 or so clones, approximately 90% of which are singletons. The material sequenced was PBMCs, taken from a glioma patient treated with radiotherapy, temozolomide or both. The receptor's source is a woman between 50 and 59 years old with glioma. The chain is built from TRBV5-4 and TRBJ2-2, with D possibly matching TRBD2 (5 bases). Here the CDR3 DNA reads TGTGCCAGCAGCGACCCACGGGGCGGGGAGCTGTTTTTT. This encodes CASSDPRGGELFF.